These 11 T cell receptor beta chains share one sample of origin, sequenced in a study of cytomegalovirus exposure and HLA in healthy donors. This PCR relied on a set of 60 Vbeta primers and 13 Jbeta primers. Assay: immunoSEQ multiplex PCR; the TCRdb copy retains only in-frame clones and omits some. The table shows around 170,000 clones, with 70% to 80% occurring only once. What was sequenced was PBMCs. These receptors were obtained from a woman aged 40 to 49 in good health and CMV-seronegative.

This chain uses TRBV7-9 with TRBJ1-5; D is ambiguous. V dropped 1 base and J dropped 3 bases, with 10 bases sitting between them. The CDR3 sequence is 15 residues long. CDR1 SEHNR and CDR2 FQNEAQ come from the germline V gene (reference sequence). CDR3 coding DNA: TGTGCCAGCAGCTTAGATGAGGAGTCCAATCAGCCCCAGCATTTT. Residues: CASSLDEESNQPQHF.

The chain has TRBV4-1 and TRBJ1-2, with TRBD1 identical over 7 bases. Germline values: CDR1 MGHRA, CDR2 YSYEKL. This CDR3 has 14 amino acids. Trimming cost V 0 bases and J 7 bases; bases outside gene matches: 5. The CDR3 spells CASSQDDRVGGYTF. The DNA of the CDR3 is TGCGCCAGCAGCCAAGATGACAGGGTCGGTGGCTACACCTTC.

The V and J genes are TRBV28 and TRBJ2-1; D uncertain. V was cut by 1 base and J by 7 bases, with 8 bases left in between. The CDR3 is 13 amino acids. Per the germline V gene, CDR1 is MDHEN and CDR2 is SYDVKM. In DNA form, the CDR3 reads TGTGCCAGCAGTTTATCCCCGGGTAATGAGCAGTTCTTC. The encoded protein is CASSLSPGNEQFF.

The chain links TRBV2 to TRBJ1-5; no clear D gene. Germline assignment: CDR1 SNHLY and CDR2 FYNNEI. The V gene lost 8 bases and the J gene lost 3 bases, with 8 bases spanning the gap. The CDR3 length is 12 residues. The CDR3 nucleotides are TGTGCCAGCCGTCTCTTCAATCAGCCCCAGCATTTT. Protein product: CASRLFNQPQHF.

This chain joins TRBV18 and TRBJ1-5, with D perhaps TRBD1 (6 bases). V gave up 3 bases and J gave up 4 bases, with 13 bases separating them. The CDR3 spans 15 residues. In germline, CDR1 is KGHSH, CDR2 LQKENI. The DNA for the CDR3 is TGTGCCAGCTCACCTGGGGACAAATTTAATCAGCCCCAGCATTTT. It is translated as CASSPGDKFNQPQHF.

As regards this clone: Other DNA sequences in this sample translate to the same CDR3. This chain connects TRBV18 to TRBJ1-5; TRBD1 matches at 8 bases. Trimming took 3 bases from V and 4 from J; bases not matched to a gene: 5. Germline loops: CDR1 KGHSH, CDR2 LQKENI. This CDR3 is built from 15 residues. The CDR3: CASSPGQGGNQPQHF. In DNA, the CDR3 is TGTGCCAGCTCACCCGGACAGGGTGGGAATCAGCCCCAGCATTTT.

The chain employs TRBV6-5 and TRBJ1-2, with 8 bases lining up with TRBD1. Germline CDR1 reads MNHEY; CDR2 reads SVGAGI. The CDR3 spans 13 residues. Trimming removed 5 bases from V and 8 bases from J; junction bases left unmatched: 7. The chain's CDR3 is CASSAGQGRGYTF. As DNA, the CDR3 is TGTGCCAGCAGTGCTGGACAGGGACGAGGCTACACCTTC.

V and J are TRBV9 and TRBJ2-5, with D hard to call. The DNA end is more similar to TRBJ2-7, so the J call may be wrong. Germline CDR1 reads SGDLS; CDR2 reads YYNGEE. The CDR3 is 14 residues long. The CDR3 sequence: CASSVGLSGYEQYF. CDR3 nucleotides: TGTGCCAGCAGCGTAGGACTTTCTGGGTACGAGCAGTACTTC.

J is TRBJ2-5 and V is TRBV5-1, with TRBD2 identical over 7 bases. Germline CDR1 reads SGHRS; CDR2 reads YFSETQ. This CDR3 region has 14 residues. The ends lost 5 bases at V and 4 bases at J; junction bases unmatched: 8. The CDR3 here is CASRASGSRETQYF. Written as DNA, the CDR3 is TGCGCCAGCAGGGCTAGCGGATCCCGAGAGACCCAGTACTTC. Full variable domain (missing parts from reference TRBV5-1 and TRBJ2-5): KAGVTQTPRYLIKTRGQQVTLSCSPISGHRSVSWYQQTPGQGLQFLFEYFSETQRNKGNFPGRFSGRQFSNSRSEMNVSTLELGDSALYLCASRASGSRETQYFGPGTRLLVL.

A single count supports this clone. The J gene is TRBJ2-1, the V gene TRBV6-5, with 8 nucleotides matching TRBD1. J was trimmed by 3 bases and V by 3 bases; bases with no gene match: 4. The CDR3 spans 15 residues. Per germline, CDR1 MNHEY and CDR2 SVGAGI. The DNA for the CDR3 is TGTGCCAGCAGTTATGGCAGGGGGCTCTACAATGAGCAGTTCTTC. It translates to CASSYGRGLYNEQFF.

This chain uses TRBV27 with TRBJ2-1; 8 bases align to TRBD2. The germline gives CDR1 MNHEY, CDR2 SMNVEV (reference sequence). Trimming cost V 6 bases and J 0 bases; bases outside gene matches: 4. CDR3 size: 15 residues. CDR3 sequence reads: CASSLAGRSYNEQFF. The CDR3 coding sequence is TGTGCCAGCAGCTTAGCGGGACGCTCCTACAATGAGCAGTTCTTC.